The clone carrying this T cell receptor (beta chain) was seen a few times. The data belong to a study of early T cells in non-severe SARS-CoV-2 infection. This CDR3 comprises 13 residues. Trimming took 6 bases from V and 1 from J, leaving 11 bases between them. Germline V gene lookup returns CDR1 SQVTM and CDR2 ANQGSEA. Each CDR3 protein gets one entry after TCRdb re-called the 5' RACE reads with MiXCR. The table records 30,000 or so distinct CDR3 sequences, approximately 5.3% of them present only once. V is TRBV29-1 and J is TRBJ2-3; tentative D call: TRBD2 (6 bases). The TCR comes from an adult who was a healthcare worker with PCR-confirmed SARS-CoV-2 infection or an uninfected control (not recorded which). The sample taken for sequencing was whole blood. CDR3 DNA: TGCAGCGTAGAGCGGGCTGGCACAGATACGCAGTATTTT. Its protein product is CSVERAGTDTQYF.